These 5 T cell receptor beta chains came from one sample sequenced in a study of blood T cell repertoires in COVID-19 (dated by TCRdb to the early 2020s). Library preparation was by the immunoSEQ multiplex PCR assay. The table was pulled from immuneACCESS by TCRdb, which kept in-frame rearrangements only. Such tables lose some clones; where checked, under half of the loss comes from unresolved V genes, and the rest has no known cause. A total of fewer than 300,000 clones appear in this sample, approximately 91% of them only once. The ten top clones hold about 2.3% of the sample. Sequenced input: PBMCs or T cells enriched from blood (not recorded which). Source of these receptors: a woman aged 40 to 55 with acute COVID-19.

The CDR3: CASRTAGLGDNEQFF. In DNA, the CDR3 is TGTGCCAGCAGAACAGCGGGGTTGGGCGACAATGAGCAGTTCTTC. V gene TRBV28 combines with J gene TRBJ2-1, with 7 bases identical to TRBD2. Looked up from germline, CDR1 is MDHEN and CDR2 is SYDVKM. The CDR3 is made up of 15 amino acids. Trimming at V came to 6 bases and at J to 5 bases, leaving 10 bases not matched to a gene.

The chain carries TRBV9 and TRBJ2-4, with D possibly matching TRBD2 (6 bases). Germline V gene lookup returns CDR1 SGDLS and CDR2 YYNGEE. V gave up 3 bases and J gave up 8 bases, with 12 bases separating them. CDR3 length equals 13 residues. CDR3 amino acids: CASSGAGGDIQYF. In nucleotides, the CDR3 is TGTGCCAGCAGCGGAGCGGGCGGGGACATTCAGTACTTC.

The gene calls are TRBV4-1 and TRBJ2-2; D perhaps matches TRBD2 (5 bases). V was pared by 3 bases and J by 6 bases, with 17 bases between. The CDR3 has 16 amino acids. Germline CDR1 MGHRA, CDR2 YSYEKL. The CDR3 sequence: CASSHGILDGAGELFF. The CDR3 nucleotides are TGCGCCAGCAGCCACGGAATCCTGGACGGGGCCGGGGAGCTGTTTTTT.

The chain carries TRBV6-1 and TRBJ2-1; TRBD2 might be the D (5 bases). This CDR3 is built from 13 residues. The ends were cut back, 3 bases at V and 5 bases at J, with 8 bases in the middle. The germline V gene has CDR1 MNHNS and CDR2 SASEGT. The CDR3 sequence is CASSDRTHNEQFF. The CDR3, as DNA: TGTGCCAGCAGTGACAGGACTCACAATGAGCAGTTCTTC.

The table lists this clone with a few counts. The V call is TRBV2, the J call TRBJ2-7; 7 positions agree with TRBD1. The CDR3 consists of 15 residues. CDR1 and CDR2 (germline): SNHLY, FYNNEI. With 6 bases clipped from V and 3 bases from J, the junction kept 11 bases outside the gene matches. The CDR3 nucleotides are TGTGCCAGCAGCCAAACCCTGGGACAGAACTACGAGCAGTACTTC. Residues: CASSQTLGQNYEQYF.